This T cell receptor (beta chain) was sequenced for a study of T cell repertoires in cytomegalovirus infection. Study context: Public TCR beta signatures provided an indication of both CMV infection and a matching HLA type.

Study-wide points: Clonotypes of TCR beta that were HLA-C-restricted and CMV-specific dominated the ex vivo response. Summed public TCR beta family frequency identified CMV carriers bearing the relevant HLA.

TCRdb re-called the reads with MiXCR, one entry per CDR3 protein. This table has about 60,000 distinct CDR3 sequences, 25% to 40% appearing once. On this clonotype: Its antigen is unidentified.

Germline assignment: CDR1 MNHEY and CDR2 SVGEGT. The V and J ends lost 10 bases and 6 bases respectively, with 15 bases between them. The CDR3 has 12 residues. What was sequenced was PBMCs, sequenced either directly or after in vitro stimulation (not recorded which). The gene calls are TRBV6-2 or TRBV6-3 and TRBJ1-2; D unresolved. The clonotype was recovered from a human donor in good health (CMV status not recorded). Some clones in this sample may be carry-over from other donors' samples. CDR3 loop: CAINRGFDGYTF. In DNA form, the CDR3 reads TGTGCCATAAATCGAGGGTTCGATGGCTACACCTTC.